One sample yielded the 23 T cell receptor beta chains listed below, sequenced in a study of cytomegalovirus exposure and HLA in healthy donors. Method: immunoSEQ multiplex PCR; TCRdb's copy keeps in-frame clones and lacks some. The data hold more than 250,000 clones, with around 87% observed a single time. Material for sequencing was PBMCs. These receptors all come from a woman aged 25 to 39 in good health and CMV-seropositive.

The chain couples TRBV28 to TRBJ2-7, with TRBD1 as a possible D gene (5 bases). The germline gives CDR1 MDHEN, CDR2 SYDVKM. This CDR3 is 13 amino acids long. With 10 bases removed from V and 6 bases from J, the gap between germline ends came to 19 bases. The CDR3 DNA reads as TGTGCCACCAGGGAACCCAATTTAGTCGAGCAGTACTTC. This sequence encodes CATREPNLVEQYF.

V and J are TRBV4-3 and TRBJ2-3, with D unclear. Germline CDR1 is LGHNA and CDR2 is YSLEER. The CDR3 has 14 residues. The germline V and J ends were trimmed by 0 bases and 4 bases, with 8 bases remaining between them. Here the CDR3 reads CASSQDNRPDTQYF. The CDR3 bases are TGCGCCAGCAGCCAAGATAACCGTCCAGATACGCAGTATTTT.

The chain uses TRBV7-9 and TRBJ1-1; D remains ambiguous. V was trimmed by 2 bases and J by 0 bases, leaving 10 bases between them. The length of the CDR3 is 15 residues. In germline, CDR1 is SEHNR, CDR2 FQNEAQ (reference sequence). The CDR3 region has the DNA TGTGCCAGCAGCTTAAACCCCCGGATGAACACTGAAGCTTTCTTT. The encoded protein is CASSLNPRMNTEAFF. Filled out from reference TRBV7-9 and TRBJ1-1, the complete variable domain reads DTGVSQNPRHKITKRGQNVTFRCDPISEHNRLYWYRQTLGQGPEFLTYFQNEAQLEKSRLLSDRFSAERPKGSFSTLEIQRTEQGDSAMYLCASSLNPRMNTEAFFGQGTRLTVV.

The rearrangement links TRBV7-6 to TRBJ2-2; D uncertain. Between the trimmed V and J ends, which lost 8 bases and 7 bases, there was a span of 8 bases. The CDR3 sequence is 11 residues long. Germline CDR1 reads SGHVS; CDR2 reads FNYEAQ. This CDR3 reads CASRVLGELFF. The DNA of the CDR3 is TGTGCCAGCCGGGTCCTCGGGGAGCTGTTTTTT. Based on the CDR3 plus reference TRBV7-6 and TRBJ2-2, the full variable domain is GAGVSQSPRYKVTKRGQDVALRCDPISGHVSLYWYRQALGQGPEFLTYFNYEAQQDKSGLPNDRFSAERPEGSISTLTIQRTEQRDSAMYRCASRVLGELFFGEGSRLTVL.

Notes on this clone: This sample includes further DNA sequences coding for the same CDR3. The CDR3 region has the DNA TGTGCCAGCTCACCCCTCCAGGGCTCCTACGAGCAGTACTTC. Amino acid sequence: CASSPLQGSYEQYF. The J gene is TRBJ2-7, the V gene TRBV18; weak D call: TRBD1 (5 bases). Germline lookup yields CDR1 KGHSH and CDR2 LQKENI. Trimming left V 3 bases short and J 0 bases short, with 9 bases between. The CDR3 runs 14 residues.

The chain uses TRBV15 and TRBJ1-2; 8 bases are a match to TRBD1. Losses at the gene ends were 1 base for V and 5 bases for J; bases not matched to a gene: 6. CDR3 size: 15 residues. Germline CDR1 reads LNHNV; CDR2 reads YYDKDF (reference sequence). CDR3 amino acids: CATSRAGTGTYGYTF. DNA for the CDR3: TGTGCCACCAGCAGAGCTGGGACAGGAACTTATGGCTACACCTTC.

The V and J genes are TRBV9 and TRBJ1-3; possibly TRBD1 for D (6 bases). V lost 7 bases and J 0 bases, leaving 11 bases between the germline ends. There are 14 residues in the CDR3. The V gene's germline CDR1 is SGDLS and CDR2 YYNGEE. CDR3 sequence reads: CASGDTSSGNTIYF. The DNA of the CDR3 is TGTGCCAGCGGGGACACCAGCTCTGGAAACACCATATATTTT.

The chain employs TRBV4-2 and TRBJ1-2; D is possibly TRBD1 (5 bases). Germline CDR1 is LGHNA and CDR2 is YNFKEQ. CDR3 length: 16 residues. V lost 0 bases to trimming and J lost 5 bases, with 16 bases between them. The CDR3, as DNA: TGTGCCAGCAGCCAAGATTTTGCGGGGCCAGGGTATGGCTACACCTTC. Translating it yields CASSQDFAGPGYGYTF.

The V call is TRBV5-1, the J call TRBJ1-2; TRBD1 agrees at 7 bases. Germline-derived CDR1 and CDR2 are SGHRS and YFSETQ. With V trimmed by 4 bases and J by 4 bases, 7 bases remained unmatched. The CDR3 extends over 14 amino acids. The CDR3 loop is CASSPQGVSYGYTF. For the CDR3, the DNA is TGCGCCAGCAGCCCCCAGGGGGTTTCCTATGGCTACACCTTC.

The chain recombines TRBV6-5 with TRBJ2-3; unclear D gene. The CDR3 is 16 amino acids. CDR1 is MNHEY and CDR2 is SVGAGI in the germline V gene. V lost 1 base to trimming and J lost 2 bases, with 13 bases between them. CDR3 in amino acids: CASSYYPVKTTDTQYF. CDR3 in DNA: TGTGCCAGCAGTTACTACCCGGTGAAGACCACAGATACGCAGTATTTT.

The gene calls are TRBV4-3 and TRBJ1-3; D is perhaps TRBD1 (5 bases). Trimming pared 1 base from V and 0 bases from J, leaving 7 bases between. Germline values: CDR1 LGHNA, CDR2 YSLEER. The CDR3 has 15 amino acids. CDR3 bases: TGCGCCAGCAGCCAAGCTCAGGGCTCTGGAAACACCATATATTTT. Translated: CASSQAQGSGNTIYF.

This chain connects TRBV28 to TRBJ1-2, with D tentatively TRBD1 (5 bases). Per the germline V gene, CDR1 is MDHEN and CDR2 is SYDVKM. CDR3 length: 11 amino acids. Trimming cost V 6 bases and J 8 bases, with 10 bases left between them. CDR3 sequence reads: CASRQEGGYTF. DNA for the CDR3: TGTGCCAGCAGACAGGAGGGAGGCTACACCTTC.

This clone was picked up one time. The chain joins TRBV5-1 to TRBJ1-2, with D perhaps TRBD1 (5 bases). The V and J ends lost 0 bases and 13 bases respectively, with 16 bases between them. This CDR3 has 13 residues. Germline CDR1 reads SGHRS; CDR2 reads YFSETQ. The CDR3 protein is CASSLEFEGLRTF. In DNA form, the CDR3 reads TGCGCCAGCAGCTTGGAATTTGAGGGGCTACGCACCTTC.

The chain has TRBV5-6 and TRBJ1-1; 9 bases are shared with TRBD1. Per germline, CDR1 SGHDT and CDR2 YYEEEE. CDR3 length equals 16 residues. V dropped 1 base and J dropped 3; count of bases not matched to a gene: 7. The CDR3 loop is CASSLMSGQGHTEAFF. DNA for the CDR3: TGTGCCAGCAGCTTGATGTCGGGACAGGGCCACACTGAAGCTTTCTTT.

This chain links TRBV28 with TRBJ2-3, with D possibly TRBD2 on 6 matching bases. CDR1 is MDHEN, CDR2 SYDVKM, per germline. The CDR3 has 14 amino acids. Deletions cut 6 bases from V and 3 bases from J, with 13 bases between. CDR3 loop: CASRPGDETDTQYF. The DNA for the CDR3 is TGTGCCAGCAGACCGGGGGACGAGACAGATACGCAGTATTTT.

To note about this clone: At one end, the junction sequence differs from germline, possibly due to a read error. The chain carries TRBV2 and TRBJ2-7, with D tentatively TRBD1 or TRBD2 (5 bases each). The CDR3 has 11 amino acids. Per the germline V gene, CDR1 is SNHLY and CDR2 is FYNNEI. CDR3 sequence: CASSSTGRRHF. CDR3 nucleotides: TGTGCCAGCAGTTCCACGGGACGGAGGCACTTC.

The chain recombines TRBV5-1 with TRBJ1-2; 7 positions match TRBD1. CDR1 and CDR2 from the germline V gene are SGHRS and YFSETQ. Trimming at V came to 3 bases and at J to 2 bases, leaving 4 bases not matched to a gene. The CDR3 has 14 residues. CDR3 bases: TGCGCCAGCAGCTGGCGGGACAGCAACTATGGCTACACCTTC. Amino acid sequence: CASSWRDSNYGYTF.

The chain combines TRBV28 with TRBJ1-5; 9 bases are shared with TRBD1. CDR3 size: 14 residues. The germline gives CDR1 MDHEN, CDR2 SYDVKM. Germline trimming cut 8 bases from V and 1 base from J; bases unmatched to any gene: 3. CDR3 in DNA: TGTGCCAGCGAGGGACAGGGAAGCAATCAGCCCCAGCATTTT. It encodes CASEGQGSNQPQHF.

This clone was seen just once. The chain has TRBV9 and TRBJ2-3; 9 bases agree with TRBD1. V gave up 0 bases and J gave up 0 bases; unmatched junction bases: 11. Germline V gives CDR1 SGDLS, CDR2 YYNGEE. CDR3 length: 19 residues. This CDR3 reads CASSVGRPGQGASTDTQYF. CDR3 bases: TGTGCCAGCAGCGTAGGACGTCCGGGACAGGGAGCTAGCACAGATACGCAGTATTTT.

The chain couples TRBV27 to TRBJ2-7; 9 nucleotides line up with TRBD2. With V trimmed by 2 bases and J by 0 bases, 11 bases remained unmatched. CDR3 length: 18 amino acids. Germline loops: CDR1 MNHEY, CDR2 SMNVEV (reference sequence). The CDR3 here is CASSLRGGRVLSSYEQYF. The CDR3 DNA reads TGTGCCAGCAGTTTAAGAGGCGGGAGGGTCCTTAGCTCCTACGAGCAGTACTTC.

The genes are TRBV30 and TRBJ1-6; a possible D gene is TRBD1 (5 bases). The V end was cut by 2 bases, the J end by 2 bases, with 10 bases between. Germline CDR1 reads GTSNPN; CDR2 reads SVGIG (reference sequence). The CDR3 sequence is 15 residues long. CDR3 bases: TGTGCCTGGAGTATTGGGGGTGCCTATAATTCACCCCTCCACTTT. Protein product: CAWSIGGAYNSPLHF.

This clone showed up just once. V gene TRBV7-8 combines with J gene TRBJ2-7, with 16 positions matching TRBD2. The CDR3 loop spans 18 amino acids. Germline V gene sequence: CDR1 SGHVS, CDR2 FQNEAQ. The trim removed 5 bases at V and 0 bases at J, leaving 7 bases unmatched. The CDR3 is CASSDSGLAGGISYEQYF. The CDR3 DNA is TGTGCCAGCAGCGACTCGGGACTAGCGGGAGGGATCTCCTACGAGCAGTACTTC. Filled out from reference TRBV7-8 and TRBJ2-7, the complete variable domain reads GAGVSQSPRYKVAKRGQDVALRCDPISGHVSLFWYQQALGQGPEFLTYFQNEAQLDKSGLPSDRFFAERPEGSVSTLKIQRTQQEDSAVYLCASSDSGLAGGISYEQYFGPGTRLTVT.

CDR3 protein: CASSSERPDTQYF. The CDR3 DNA follows: TGTGCCAGCAGTTCCGAGCGGCCAGATACGCAGTATTTT. The chain joins TRBV7-2 to TRBJ2-3; possibly TRBD2 for D (5 bases). The CDR3 contains 13 residues. Trimming stripped 6 bases from V and 4 bases from J, with 11 bases between. Per germline, CDR1 SGHTA and CDR2 FQGNSA.